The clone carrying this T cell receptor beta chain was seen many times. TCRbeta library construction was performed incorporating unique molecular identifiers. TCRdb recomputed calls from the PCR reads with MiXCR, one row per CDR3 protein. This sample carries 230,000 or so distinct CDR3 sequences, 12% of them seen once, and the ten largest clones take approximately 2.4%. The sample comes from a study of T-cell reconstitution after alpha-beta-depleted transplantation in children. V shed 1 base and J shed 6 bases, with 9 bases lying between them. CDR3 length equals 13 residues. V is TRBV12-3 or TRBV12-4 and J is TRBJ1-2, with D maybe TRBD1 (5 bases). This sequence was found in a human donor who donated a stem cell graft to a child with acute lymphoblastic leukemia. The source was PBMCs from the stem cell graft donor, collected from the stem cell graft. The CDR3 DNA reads TGTGCCAGCAGTTTAGGACAGATTCATGGCTACACCTTC. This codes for CASSLGQIHGYTF.